This record concerns one T cell receptor (beta chain) sequence. What it binds is not known. Its ends do not fully match the called genes, so a read error is possible. This record belongs to a study of early T cells in non-severe SARS-CoV-2 infection. Study-level background: Bulk RNA taken from unsorted whole blood was sequenced, leaving chains unpaired.

TCRdb itself ran the 5' RACE reads through MiXCR, one entry per CDR3 protein. The sample has 35,000 to 50,000 distinct CDR3 sequences, about 23% seen once. Study-level results: Clonotype matching in VDJdb favored anti-spike CD8 responses and did not capture private and CD4 specificities.

This CDR3 spans 13 amino acids. Germline CDR1 SNHLY, CDR2 FYNNEI. The chain carries TRBV2 and TRBJ2-7, with TRBD2 matching over 8 bases. The sample in question was whole blood, obtained at baseline. This clonotype was obtained from an adult who was a healthcare worker with PCR-confirmed SARS-CoV-2 infection or an uninfected control (not recorded which). CDR3 sequence reads: CANSLGLEVEQYF. The CDR3 coding sequence is TGTGCCAACAGTCTGGGACTAGAGGTCGAGCAGTACTTC.